This T cell receptor beta chain was sequenced in a study of blood T cells in healthy people across ages. This CDR3 region has 12 residues. Germline loops: CDR1 MGHRA, CDR2 YSYEKL. Between the trimmed V and J ends, which lost 4 bases and 5 bases, there was a span of 6 bases. This clonotype came up a few times. Its antigen is not identified. Points from the study as a whole: With age, beta diversity per million T cells declined roughly linearly, significantly by approximately 40. Long-lived and aged donors differed, with more naive CD4+ cells and higher diversity in the long-lived.

Primed by a sample-barcoded 5' primer and a J-beta primer mix, a second PCR proceeded for 7 to 11 cycles. TCRdb independently ran MiXCR on the 5' RACE reads; one entry per CDR3 protein. The sample has around 1,600,000 distinct CDR3 sequences, roughly 43% seen once; the top ten hold less than 5%. The sequenced material came from blood. The chain couples TRBV4-1 to TRBJ2-1; no clear D. This TCR came from a woman aged 18-29 years in good health. The chain's CDR3 is CASSRADNEQFF. The CDR3 bases are TGCGCCAGCAGCCGGGCTGACAATGAGCAGTTCTTC.